The entry below describes one TCR beta chain. Antigen: not known. The CDR3 is 15 amino acids. Germline CDR1 is MNHNS and CDR2 is SASEGT. Trimming cost V 1 base and J 7 bases; bases outside gene matches: 7. Isolation recovered at least 6.5 million PBMCs from every sample. The data originate from a study of blood T cells in healthy people across ages. For the second PCR, which ran for about 7 to 11 cycles, a sample-barcoded 5' primer and a J-beta primer mix were used. Each single sample gave us at least 2.5 million CDR3-containing paired-end reads. Via MiXCR, TCRdb re-called the 5' RACE reads, giving one row per CDR3 protein. The sample includes some 900,000 distinct CDR3 sequences, about 44% of them seen just once. General study results and limits: Researchers report that TCR beta diversity correlated strongly with naive T cell percentage. The unsorted PBMCs prevented any conclusive comparison of naive versus antigen-experienced cells.

The specimen sequenced was blood. This receptor was identified in a man aged 30 to 45 in good health. The genes are TRBV6-1 and TRBJ2-3; 8 bases align to TRBD1. CDR3 DNA sequence: TGTGCCAGCAGTGAAGGCAGGGGGCTATCTTATACGCAGTATTTT. Encoded protein: CASSEGRGLSYTQYF.